This entry is about one T cell receptor (beta chain). These data are taken from a study of human T cells and chemical hapten exposure. Time point specified: healthy volunteer bleed at 2 weeks. Total RNA was extracted from unfractionated whole blood. Using its own MiXCR run on the RACE reads, TCRdb lists one record per CDR3 protein. The sample yields tens of thousands of distinct CDR3 sequences, about 8.6% seen once. Material for sequencing was whole blood. This clonotype originated in a female donor in good health. Some clones in this sample may be carry-over from other donors' samples.

In nucleotides, the CDR3 is TGTGCCAGCAGTGAACGATTTGGAAACACCATATATTTT. Translating gives CASSERFGNTIYF. The rearrangement uses TRBV6-1 and TRBJ1-3; D is undetermined. Trimming cost V 2 bases and J 3 bases, with 5 bases left between them. The germline CDR1 and CDR2 sequences are MNHNS and SASEGT. The CDR3 covers 13 residues.